These T cell receptor beta chains were read from a single sample in a study of Graves' ophthalmopathy and Graves' hyperthyroidism. In TCRdb, the multiplex PCR reads were re-called with MiXCR into one record per CDR3 protein. The profile shows around 1,000,000 distinct CDR3 sequences, about 38% of them singletons. The sample comprised peripheral blood or thyroid tissue (not recorded which). The receptors were sampled from an adult man with Graves' hyperthyroidism. Both conserved end residues are part of each CDR3. D genes are given only for firm matches. Size is omitted from some rows. Given values are once, few, many or a class for expanded clones.

TRBJ2-7 TRBV5-5 . . CASSFDGGRYEQYF TGTGCCAGCAGCTTTGATGGGGGACGGTACGAGCAGTACTTC
TRBJ2-7 TRBV10-2 . TRBD2 CASSTYGRADDEQYF TGCGCCAGCAGTACCTACGGGAGGGCCGACGACGAGCAGTACTTC
TRBJ1-4 TRBV20-1 . TRBD1 CSARRGTVEKLFF TGCAGTGCTAGGCGCGGGACAGTCGAAAAACTGTTTTTT
TRBJ1-6 TRBV11-1 . . CASSLEGLTYNSPLHF TGTGCCAGCAGCTTAGAGGGACTTACCTATAATTCACCCCTCCACTTT
TRBJ1-5 TRBV6-5 . . CASRRTVNQPQHF TGTGCCAGCAGGCGAACGGTCAATCAGCCCCAGCATTTT
TRBJ1-4 TRBV7-9 many . CASSSIVGTNEKLFF TGTGCCAGCAGCTCGATCGTGGGGACTAATGAAAAACTGTTTTTT
TRBJ2-6 TRBV29-1 . . CSVGNRGGNVLTF TGCAGCGTTGGTAATAGGGGGGGGAACGTCCTGACTTTC
TRBJ1-6 TRBV14 . TRBD1 CASSQITGGSPLHF TGTGCCAGCAGCCAAATTACAGGGGGCTCACCCCTCCACTTT
TRBJ2-7 TRBV29-1 many TRBD2 CSVAGGAGGPSNEQYF TGCAGCGTTGCAGGGGGAGCGGGAGGGCCCTCGAACGAGCAGTACTTC
TRBJ1-4 TRBV9 . . CASSTGEGKLFF TGTGCCAGCAGCACAGGCGAGGGAAAACTGTTTTTT
TRBJ1-6 TRBV28 . . CASSETVHNSPLHF TGTGCCAGCAGCGAGACGGTACACAATTCACCCCTCCACTTT
TRBJ2-5 TRBV2 many TRBD1 CASRDRGRGGETQYF TGTGCCAGCCGCGACAGGGGGCGTGGAGGAGAGACCCAGTACTTC
TRBJ1-4 TRBV5-8 many TRBD1 CATHEGQGGRSGEKLFF TGTGCCACCCATGAGGGACAGGGAGGGCGTTCGGGAGAAAAACTGTTTTTT
TRBJ1-1 TRBV5-1 many . CASRMWGNTEAFF TGCGCCAGCAGAATGTGGGGTAACACTGAAGCTTTCTTT
TRBJ1-3 TRBV2 many . CASSEGNSDWNTIYF TGTGCCAGCAGTGAAGGCAATTCGGACTGGAACACCATATATTTT
TRBJ2-7 TRBV5-8 . . CASSLDFTDEQYF TGTGCCAGCAGCTTGGATTTTACGGACGAGCAGTACTTC
TRBJ1-5 TRBV29-1 . TRBD1 CSVVTGTGGNQPQHF TGCAGCGTAGTGACAGGGACAGGGGGCAATCAGCCCCAGCATTTT
TRBJ1-5 TRBV2 many . CASSERGVGNQPQHF TGTGCCAGCAGCGAAAGGGGAGTGGGCAATCAGCCCCAGCATTTT
TRBJ2-7 TRBV7-9 many TRBD1 CASSSLGTGRKYEQYF TGTGCCAGCAGCTCCCTTGGGACAGGGAGGAAATACGAGCAGTACTTC
TRBJ1-1 TRBV2 few . CASSEARPNTEAFF TGTGCCAGCAGTGAAGCTCGTCCGAACACTGAAGCTTTCTTT
TRBJ1-5 TRBV12-3/TRBV12-4 few . CASAGGILGNQPQHF TGTGCCAGCGCGGGGGGGATCCTGGGCAATCAGCCCCAGCATTTT
TRBJ2-5 TRBV5-6 many TRBD1 CASRRGTEETQYF TGTGCCAGCAGGAGAGGGACAGAAGAGACCCAGTACTTC
TRBJ2-5 TRBV24-1 many . CATSAPGPRGETQYF TGTGCCACCAGTGCTCCGGGACCTAGAGGAGAGACCCAGTACTTC
TRBJ1-5 TRBV12-3/TRBV12-4 few . CASSSPFNQPQHF TGTGCCTCTTCTAGCCCCTTCAATCAGCCCCAGCATTTT
TRBJ1-6 TRBV15 . . CATSRVARSPLHF TGTGCCACCAGCAGAGTCGCAAGATCACCCCTCCACTTT
TRBJ2-7 TRBV7-6 many TRBD2 CASSPRSGGSPYEQYF TGTGCCAGCAGCCCCCGAAGCGGGGGCAGTCCCTACGAGCAGTACTTC
TRBJ2-7 TRBV29-1 many . CSVREAYEQYF TGCAGCGTGAGAGAGGCCTACGAGCAGTACTTC
TRBJ2-2 TRBV19 . . CASHGGTGELFF TGTGCCAGTCACGGGGGAACCGGGGAGCTGTTTTTT
TRBJ2-2 TRBV4-1 few . CASSQAPSGELFF TGCGCCAGCAGCCAAGCGCCAAGCGGGGAGCTGTTTTTT
TRBJ2-5 TRBV7-8 many TRBD2 CASSVAGGSVEETQYF TGTGCCAGCAGCGTAGCGGGGGGCTCTGTTGAGGAGACCCAGTACTTC
TRBJ1-4 TRBV20-1 . TRBD1 CSARASGTGDEKLFF TGCAGTGCCAGAGCCTCCGGGACAGGGGATGAAAAACTGTTTTTT